A single sample is the source of the 32 T cell receptor beta chains below, sequenced in a study of Ad26.COV2.S vaccination and SARS-CoV-2 variants. Treatment denoted: some 20 received Ad26.COV2.S at low or high dose, single or two shots; roughly five received placebo; per-sample allocation not given. At day 63 after the first vaccine or placebo injection, samples were drawn. The table came from immunoSEQ multiplex PCR; TCRdb's copy has only in-frame clones and leaves some out. Of fewer than 800,000 clones in the sample, 89% were seen once. The specimen comprised peripheral blood, sampled in a trial of Ad26.COV2.S vaccine versus placebo. All receptors derive from a person between 18 and 59 years old who received the Ad26.COV2.S COVID-19 vaccine or a placebo.

This clone was counted once. V and J are TRBV7-2 and TRBJ1-2, with D unclear. CDR1 is SGHTA and CDR2 is FQGNSA in the germline V gene. V was shortened by 5 bases and J by 7 bases, with 11 bases between the two germline ends. The CDR3 runs 12 residues. CDR3 residues: CASSHGRTGYTF. The CDR3 DNA sequence: TGTGCCAGCAGCCACGGGAGGACTGGCTACACCTTC.

The chain is built from TRBV7-2 and TRBJ2-3; possibly TRBD2 for D (6 bases). The length of the CDR3 is 16 residues. V lost 4 bases to trimming and J lost 2 bases, with 16 bases between them. Germline CDR1 and CDR2: SGHTA and FQGNSA. The CDR3 DNA is TGTGCCAGCAGCTCCCGGGCGGGACTGAACACAGATACGCAGTATTTT. It encodes CASSSRAGLNTDTQYF. The entire variable domain, with the rest obtained from reference TRBV7-2 and TRBJ2-3, is as follows: GAGVSQSPSNKVTEKGKDVELRCDPISGHTALYWYRQSLGQGLEFLIYFQGNSAPDKSGLPSDRFSAERTGGSVSTLTIQRTQQEDSAVYLCASSSRAGLNTDTQYFGPGTRLTVL.

The V gene is TRBV10-2, the J gene TRBJ2-7; TRBD1 aligns across 10 bases. This CDR3 comprises 14 residues. CDR1 and CDR2 (germline): WSHSY, SAAADI. J lost 4 bases, V lost 7 bases, and 7 bases had no gene match. This CDR3 reads CASNSPGQGYEQYF. CDR3 in DNA: TGCGCCAGCAATTCGCCGGGACAGGGGTACGAGCAGTACTTC.

The chain links TRBV13 to TRBJ2-1; the D call may be TRBD1 or TRBD2 (5 bases each). Trimming took off 5 bases at V and 8 bases at J, with 13 bases between the two ends. The CDR3 loop spans 13 amino acids. Germline V gene sequence: CDR1 PRHDT, CDR2 FYEKMQ (reference sequence). The CDR3 loop reads CASSLDRGDEQFF. The CDR3 DNA reads TGTGCCAGCAGCCTGGATCGGGGCGATGAGCAGTTCTTC.

The chain joins TRBV19 to TRBJ2-1, with D possibly TRBD2 on 5 matching bases. CDR1 and CDR2 from the germline V gene are LNHDA and SQIVND (reference sequence). Trimming stripped 5 bases from V and 3 bases from J, with 14 bases between. CDR3 length: 15 residues. CDR3 loop: CASSPRGSDYNEQFF. The DNA for the CDR3 is TGTGCCAGTAGTCCCCGGGGTAGTGACTACAATGAGCAGTTCTTC.

The V call is TRBV24-1, the J call TRBJ2-5; the D is unclear. CDR1 is KGHDR and CDR2 is SFDVKD in the germline V gene. V was cut by 3 bases and J by 2 bases, with 12 bases left in between. The CDR3 spans 15 residues. In DNA form, the CDR3 reads TGTGCCACCAGTGATCCCTCGGGCCTTCAAGAGACCCAGTACTTC. Translated: CATSDPSGLQETQYF.

This clone was recorded only once. The chain employs TRBV3-1 (or the pseudogene TRBV3-2) and TRBJ2-1; 9 bases are shared with TRBD2. Trimming cost V 1 base and J 6 bases; bases outside gene matches: 7. This CDR3 has 16 residues. Germline loops: CDR1 LGHDT, CDR2 YNNKEL (reference sequence). The chain's CDR3 is CASSQAYGGGGNEQFF. CDR3 sequence (DNA): TGTGCCAGCAGCCAAGCTTATGGCGGGGGGGGCAATGAGCAGTTCTTC.

The rearrangement joins TRBV4-3 to TRBJ2-1; TRBD1 agrees at 7 bases. Germline V gene data show CDR1 as LGHNA and CDR2 as YSLEER. V shed 4 bases, J shed 3 bases, and the junction held 6 bases outside the gene matches. The CDR3 runs 15 residues. The CDR3, as DNA: TGCGCCAGCAGCCCACTGAGACAGGGCTACAATGAGCAGTTCTTC. It codes for CASSPLRQGYNEQFF.

V and J are TRBV20-1 and TRBJ2-5; TRBD1 aligns across 11 bases. This CDR3 is built from 15 residues. The germline V gene encodes CDR1 DFQATT and CDR2 SNEGSKA (reference sequence). V trimming: 3 bases; J trimming: 5 bases; junction bases outside the gene matches: 8. The CDR3 DNA is TGCAGTGCTAGTCTCGGGACAGGGGGGAGGGAGACCCAGTACTTC. Amino acid sequence: CSASLGTGGRETQYF.

The sample holds a few counts of this clone. The chain joins TRBV18 to TRBJ2-1, with 9 positions matching TRBD1. With 6 bases clipped from V and 6 bases from J, the junction kept 3 bases outside the gene matches. The germline gives CDR1 KGHSH, CDR2 LQKENI. CDR3 length equals 13 residues. CDR3 amino acids: CASSQGQGNEQFF. The CDR3 region has the DNA TGTGCCAGCTCCCAGGGACAGGGCAATGAGCAGTTCTTC.

Turning to this clone: At one end, the junction sequence differs from germline, possibly due to a read error. CDR3 nucleotide sequence: TGTGCCAGCAGTTTACAGGCGACCTATGGCTTCACCTTC. It yields the protein CASSLQATYGFTF. The chain carries TRBV27 and TRBJ1-2, with no clear D. This CDR3 spans 13 amino acids. The germline gives CDR1 MNHEY, CDR2 SMNVEV (reference sequence).

This clone was detected once. The V and J genes are TRBV12-3 or TRBV12-4 and TRBJ1-5, with D perhaps TRBD1 (5 bases). This CDR3 contains 13 residues. Trimming pared 5 bases from V and 2 bases from J, leaving 7 bases between. The CDR3 here is CASSRGGNQPQHF. The CDR3 DNA sequence: TGTGCCAGCAGTAGGGGAGGCAATCAGCCCCAGCATTTT.

The rearrangement links TRBV25-1 to TRBJ1-5; D unresolved. The CDR3 has 15 amino acids. Germline-derived CDR1 and CDR2 are MGHDK and SYGVNS. Trimming pared 7 bases from V and 0 bases from J, leaving 13 bases between. The CDR3 sequence: CASMKWILSNQPQHF. For the CDR3, the DNA is TGTGCCAGCATGAAGTGGATACTTAGCAATCAGCCCCAGCATTTT.

The chain has TRBV3-1 (or the pseudogene TRBV3-2) and TRBJ1-2, with TRBD1 as a possible D gene (6 bases). Trimming took 4 bases from V and 3 from J, leaving 15 bases between them. CDR3 length: 15 amino acids. Germline lookup yields CDR1 LGHDT and CDR2 YNNKEL (reference sequence). The CDR3 sequence is CASSLNYRVHYGYTF. CDR3 bases: TGTGCCAGCAGCCTCAATTACAGGGTTCACTATGGCTACACCTTC.

CDR3 in amino acids: CASSKEGPYGYTF. For the CDR3, the DNA is TGTGCCAGCAGCAAGGAGGGCCCGTATGGCTACACCTTC. This chain links TRBV5-4 with TRBJ1-2; D unresolved. Germline V CDR1 and CDR2: SGHNT, YYREEE (reference sequence). Trimming cost V 4 bases and J 5 bases, with 12 bases left between them. The CDR3 length is 13 residues.

The V and J genes are TRBV6-6 and TRBJ1-1; 7 nucleotides match TRBD1. The CDR3 totals 16 residues. V lost 4 bases and J lost 6; bases outside the gene matches: 14. Germline-derived CDR1 and CDR2 are MNHNY and SVGAGI (reference sequence). This chain's CDR3 is CASSSHPGGGEPEAFF. As DNA, the CDR3 is TGTGCCAGCAGTTCCCACCCAGGGGGAGGGGAACCTGAAGCTTTCTTT.

This chain connects TRBV5-1 to TRBJ1-6, with unresolved D. The V end was cut by 1 base, the J end by 5 bases, with 10 bases between. This CDR3 region has 15 residues. CDR1 is SGHRS, CDR2 YFSETQ, per germline. CDR3 region: CASSLIGRDNSPLHF. The CDR3 DNA is TGCGCCAGCAGCTTGATAGGACGGGATAATTCACCCCTCCACTTT.

The gene calls are TRBV2 and TRBJ2-1; no clear D gene. Germline assignment: CDR1 SNHLY and CDR2 FYNNEI. This CDR3 has 14 amino acids. The ends were cut back, 3 bases at V and 6 bases at J, with 12 bases in the middle. CDR3 sequence (DNA): TGTGCCAGCAGTGACTTAGAAGGCGGCAATGAGCAGTTCTTC. Translated, it gives CASSDLEGGNEQFF.

The chain carries TRBV4-1 and TRBJ2-7, with a possible D match to TRBD2 (6 bases). Germline CDR1 reads MGHRA; CDR2 reads YSYEKL. The CDR3 is made up of 16 amino acids. V was clipped by 0 bases and J by 6 bases, with 18 bases between them. CDR3 loop: CASSQELGLPRAEQYF. In DNA form, the CDR3 reads TGCGCCAGCAGCCAAGAGCTGGGACTCCCACGGGCCGAGCAGTACTTC.

This clone came up a few times. As DNA, the CDR3 is TGTGCCAGCAGCTTGGCCGGGACCCAAAACACTGAAGCTTTCTTT. This translates into CASSLAGTQNTEAFF. The V call is TRBV5-4, the J call TRBJ1-1; weak D call: TRBD1 (5 bases). CDR1 and CDR2 (germline): SGHNT, YYREEE (reference sequence). Trimming removed 0 bases from V and 2 bases from J, with 11 bases in between. The CDR3 has 15 residues.

The J gene is TRBJ2-3, the V gene TRBV6-1, with TRBD2 matching over 7 bases. The CDR3 contains 15 residues. Germline assignment: CDR1 MNHNS and CDR2 SASEGT. The ends lost 2 bases at V and 1 base at J; junction bases unmatched: 3. The CDR3 DNA sequence: TGTGCCAGCAGTGAACTCCGGGGGGGCACAGATACGCAGTATTTT. Translation: CASSELRGGTDTQYF.

The CDR3 here is CATSQSGLSTDTQYF. Here the CDR3 DNA reads TGTGCCACCAGCCAATCGGGCCTATCCACAGATACGCAGTATTTT. The gene calls are TRBV24-1 and TRBJ2-3; D uncertain. The CDR3 contains 15 residues. V shed 7 bases and J shed 2 bases, with 15 bases lying between them. The V gene's germline CDR1 is KGHDR and CDR2 SFDVKD.

J is TRBJ2-1 and V is TRBV29-1; D is uncertain. V was clipped by 6 bases and J by 10 bases, with 13 bases between them. Germline CDR1 and CDR2: SQVTM and ANQGSEA. This CDR3 is built from 11 residues. The DNA for the CDR3 is TGCAGCGTCTCTCGAGACCAGGAGCAGTTCTTC. It yields the protein CSVSRDQEQFF.

The J gene is TRBJ2-1, the V gene TRBV6-5, with 7 bases fitting TRBD2. Germline V gene lookup returns CDR1 MNHEY and CDR2 SVGAGI. The CDR3 is made up of 13 amino acids. V dropped 10 bases and J dropped 0; count of bases not matched to a gene: 3. The CDR3 loop is CATWGGSYNEQFF. The CDR3 DNA sequence: TGTGCCACCTGGGGGGGCTCCTACAATGAGCAGTTCTTC.

J is TRBJ2-6 and V is TRBV5-1; maybe TRBD2 (5 bases). The germline V gene encodes CDR1 SGHRS and CDR2 YFSETQ. CDR3 size: 14 residues. Trimming removed 3 bases from V and 2 bases from J, with 6 bases in between. The CDR3 loop reads CASSSGTGANVLTF. CDR3 coding DNA: TGCGCCAGCAGCTCGGGGACTGGGGCCAACGTCCTGACTTTC. Supplemented by reference TRBV5-1 and TRBJ2-6, the full variable domain reads KAGVTQTPRYLIKTRGQQVTLSCSPISGHRSVSWYQQTPGQGLQFLFEYFSETQRNKGNFPGRFSGRQFSNSRSEMNVSTLELGDSALYLCASSSGTGANVLTFGAGSRLTVL.

This chain connects TRBV19 to TRBJ2-1, with 9 bases that match TRBD2. From germline, CDR1 is LNHDA and CDR2 SQIVND (reference sequence). Trimming removed 10 bases from V and 10 bases from J; junction bases left unmatched: 20. This CDR3 comprises 16 residues. The CDR3 region is CATGLARGQGGHEQFF. The DNA for the CDR3 is TGTGCCACAGGACTAGCGAGGGGGCAGGGAGGTCACGAGCAGTTCTTC.

V is TRBV30 and J is TRBJ2-5; D is unclear. Trimming shortened V by 7 bases and J by 2 bases, and 14 bases separated the two germline ends. Germline V lookup: CDR1 GTSNPN, CDR2 SVGIG (reference sequence). The CDR3 sequence is 13 residues long. CDR3 sequence (DNA): TGTGCCTTTAGACGCCACCCACAAGAGACCCAGTACTTC. This translates into CAFRRHPQETQYF.

Of note for this clone: Other nucleotide sequences from this sample produce the same CDR3. J is TRBJ2-5 and V is TRBV20-1; D possibly matches TRBD1 or TRBD2 (6 bases each). V lost 3 bases, J lost 5 bases, and 13 bases lay in between. Germline V gene lookup returns CDR1 DFQATT and CDR2 SNEGSKA (reference sequence). The CDR3 totals 13 residues. CDR3 region: CSASSTGRETQYF. The CDR3 DNA sequence: TGCAGTGCTAGTTCAACAGGGAGGGAGACCCAGTACTTC.

V gene TRBV11-3 combines with J gene TRBJ2-7; 11 nucleotides align to TRBD2. The V and J ends lost 5 bases and 1 base, in that order; junction bases with no gene match: 4. This CDR3 spans 15 amino acids. The V gene's germline CDR1 is SGHNT and CDR2 YENEEA. The DNA for the CDR3 is TGTGCCAGCAGCCCGGGACTAGCGGAATCCTACGAGCAGTACTTC. It specifies CASSPGLAESYEQYF.

The V call is TRBV5-4, the J call TRBJ1-1, with 7 bases fitting TRBD1. V was clipped by 3 bases and J by 5 bases; unmatched bases: 4. Germline CDR1 and CDR2: SGHNT and YYREEE (reference sequence). The CDR3 length is 13 residues. The CDR3 DNA follows: TGTGCCAGCAGCTCCCCAGGGGGAACTGAAGCTTTCTTT. Protein: CASSSPGGTEAFF.

This chain joins TRBV11-2 and TRBJ1-2; no definite D call. V was trimmed by 0 bases and J by 8 bases, leaving 10 bases between them. Per the germline V gene, CDR1 is SGHAT and CDR2 is FQNNGV. CDR3 size: 13 residues. The CDR3 DNA is TGTGCCAGCAGCTTAGATCTAAATGGGGGCTACACCTTC. As protein: CASSLDLNGGYTF.

The rearrangement links TRBV19 to TRBJ2-3; D remains unclear. V lost 5 bases, J lost 2 bases, and 2 bases lay in between. The CDR3 length is 11 residues. Germline loops: CDR1 LNHDA, CDR2 SQIVND (reference sequence). The CDR3 loop reads CASSATDTQYF. The CDR3 DNA is TGTGCCAGTAGTGCCACAGATACGCAGTATTTT.